Shown below are 13 T cell receptor beta chains from a single sample sequenced in a study of T cell responses to AZD1222 COVID-19 vaccine. Produced via immunoSEQ multiplex PCR; TCRdb's table is partial and in-frame only. This table has about 120,000 clones, around 90% appearing once. Source: peripheral blood, taken 28 days after the second dose of the MenACWY control vaccine. Receptors were obtained from an adult who received the MenACWY meningococcal vaccine as a control.

The chain links TRBV7-2 to TRBJ2-2, with TRBD2 matching over 12 bases. There are 18 residues in the CDR3. V dropped 3 bases and J dropped 6; count of bases not matched to a gene: 11. The germline gives CDR1 SGHTA, CDR2 FQGNSA. The CDR3 DNA is TGTGCCAGCAGCTTGTTCGCTAGCGGGAGGGCCGGGGCCGGGGAGCTGTTTTTT. Amino acids: CASSLFASGRAGAGELFF.

The chain links TRBV27 to TRBJ1-1; 7 nucleotides agree with TRBD1. The CDR3 loop spans 15 amino acids. The germline gives CDR1 MNHEY, CDR2 SMNVEV (reference sequence). The junction had 9 bases not matched to a gene; V was cut back by 6 bases and J by 2 bases. CDR3 residues: CASSPWTGVNTEAFF. The CDR3 nucleotides are TGTGCCAGCAGCCCTTGGACAGGAGTAAACACTGAAGCTTTCTTT.

This chain uses TRBV7-2 with TRBJ2-4; D call uncertain. CDR3 length: 15 residues. V was shortened by 1 base and J by 0 bases, with 7 bases between the two germline ends. In germline, CDR1 is SGHTA, CDR2 FQGNSA. CDR3 amino acids: CASSLDAIAKNIQYF. The CDR3 nucleotides read TGTGCCAGCAGCTTAGACGCGATAGCCAAAAACATTCAGTACTTC.

This clone is medium-sized. V and J are TRBV6-1 and TRBJ2-3; 11 bases fit TRBD2. CDR1 and CDR2 (germline): MNHNS, SASEGT. The V and J ends lost 3 bases and 2 bases, in that order; junction bases with no gene match: 7. The CDR3 covers 17 residues. In DNA form, the CDR3 reads TGTGCCAGCAGTGAGGGATTAGCGGGGGGGCCCACAGATACGCAGTATTTT. This translates into CASSEGLAGGPTDTQYF.

V gene TRBV29-1 combines with J gene TRBJ2-5, with 7 positions matching TRBD2. Germline V gene data show CDR1 as SQVTM and CDR2 as ANQGSEA. V dropped 3 bases and J dropped 2; count of bases not matched to a gene: 3. CDR3 length: 13 amino acids. CDR3 sequence (DNA): TGCAGCGTTGAGGGACTACTACAAGAGACCCAGTACTTC. Translation gives CSVEGLLQETQYF.

The chain recombines TRBV29-1 with TRBJ2-1; tentatively, D is TRBD1 or TRBD2 (5 bases each). The germline V gene encodes CDR1 SQVTM and CDR2 ANQGSEA. The CDR3 consists of 14 residues. V dropped 7 bases and J dropped 9 bases, with 22 bases sitting between them. CDR3 protein: CSATDTGTIFEQFF. DNA of the CDR3: TGCAGCGCGACCGACACCGGGACCATTTTTGAGCAGTTCTTC.

The chain links TRBV6-1 to TRBJ1-5; D possibly corresponds to TRBD1 (5 bases). The CDR3 covers 15 residues. Germline CDR1 and CDR2: MNHNS and SASEGT. Between the trimmed V and J ends, which lost 1 base and 3 bases, there was a span of 10 bases. The CDR3 spells CASSEDRLDNQPQHF. CDR3 in DNA: TGTGCCAGCAGTGAAGACAGGCTAGACAATCAGCCCCAGCATTTT.

The chain links TRBV5-8 to TRBJ2-1, with D possibly matching TRBD2 (6 bases). CDR3 length: 15 residues. V was cut by 4 bases and J by 6 bases, with 17 bases left in between. CDR1 and CDR2 from the germline V gene are SGHTS and YDEGEE. CDR3 loop: CASSPGRRGINEQFF. The CDR3 nucleotides are TGTGCCAGCAGCCCCGGACGGAGGGGCATCAATGAGCAGTTCTTC.

V gene TRBV5-4 combines with J gene TRBJ2-3, with 9 bases lining up with TRBD1. CDR3 length: 14 residues. V dropped 3 bases and J dropped 6; count of bases not matched to a gene: 5. Germline V gene sequence: CDR1 SGHNT, CDR2 YYREEE (reference sequence). CDR3 DNA: TGTGCCAGCAGCTACCGGGACAGGGACGATACGCAGTATTTT. As protein: CASSYRDRDDTQYF.

CDR3 sequence reads: CAISESEENQPQHF. The CDR3 coding sequence is TGTGCCATCAGTGAGTCGGAGGAGAATCAGCCCCAGCATTTT. This sequence joins TRBV10-3 and TRBJ1-5; no definite D call. CDR3 length: 14 amino acids. The ends were cut back, 0 bases at V and 4 bases at J, with 7 bases in the middle. The germline CDR1 and CDR2 sequences are ENHRY and SYGVKD.

The J gene is TRBJ1-6, the V gene TRBV5-8, with unresolved D. The V and J ends lost 0 bases and 0 bases respectively, with 10 bases between them. The CDR3 covers 17 residues. Germline V gives CDR1 SGHTS, CDR2 YDEGEE. CDR3 region: CASSLAGGFSYNSPLHF. CDR3 in DNA: TGTGCCAGCAGCTTGGCCGGAGGGTTCTCCTATAATTCACCCCTCCACTTT.

The chain is built from TRBV5-4 and TRBJ2-3; 10 bases are shared with TRBD2. The CDR3 sequence is 16 residues long. The germline V gene encodes CDR1 SGHNT and CDR2 YYREEE (reference sequence). Trimming cost V 1 base and J 1 base; bases outside gene matches: 3. The CDR3 DNA is TGTGCCAGCAGCTTGCCCGGGACTAGCGGCACAGATACGCAGTATTTT. Residues: CASSLPGTSGTDTQYF.

The rearrangement uses TRBV7-9 and TRBJ2-1; tentative D call: TRBD1 (6 bases). The CDR3 consists of 16 residues. Trimming took 1 base from V and 5 from J, leaving 15 bases between them. Germline CDR1 reads SEHNR; CDR2 reads FQNEAQ (reference sequence). Here the CDR3 reads CASSLVVRGHDNEQFF. The DNA of the CDR3 is TGTGCCAGCAGCTTAGTGGTCAGGGGACACGACAATGAGCAGTTCTTC.